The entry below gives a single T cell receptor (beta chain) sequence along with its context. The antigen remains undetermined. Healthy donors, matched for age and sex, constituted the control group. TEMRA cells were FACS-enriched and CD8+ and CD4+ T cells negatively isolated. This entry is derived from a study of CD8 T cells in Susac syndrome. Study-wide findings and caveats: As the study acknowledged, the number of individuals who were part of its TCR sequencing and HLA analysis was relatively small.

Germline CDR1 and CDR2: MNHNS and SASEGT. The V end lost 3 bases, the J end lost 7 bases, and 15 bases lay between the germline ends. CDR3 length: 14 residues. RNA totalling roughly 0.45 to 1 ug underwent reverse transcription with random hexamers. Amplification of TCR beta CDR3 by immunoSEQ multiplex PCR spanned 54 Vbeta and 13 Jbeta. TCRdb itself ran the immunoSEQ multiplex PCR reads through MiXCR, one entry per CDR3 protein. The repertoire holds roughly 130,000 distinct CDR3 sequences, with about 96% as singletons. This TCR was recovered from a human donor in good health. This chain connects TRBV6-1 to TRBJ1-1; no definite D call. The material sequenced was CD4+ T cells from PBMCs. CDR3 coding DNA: TGTGCCAGCAGTGATTGGAGAGGAAGGCATGAAGCTTTCTTT. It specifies CASSDWRGRHEAFF.